Listed below are T cell receptor beta chains from one sample, sequenced in a study of blood T cell repertoires in COVID-19. The method was immunoSEQ multiplex PCR; TCRdb's version includes in-frame clones alone and lacks a portion of them. The sample lists roughly 150,000 clones; approximately 88% were seen once. The specimen sequenced was peripheral blood. The receptors shown here come from a man aged 55 to 70 with acute or convalescent COVID-19. Each CDR3 is given with its conserved first and last residue.

v_call: TRBV5-5
j_call: TRBJ2-3
cdr3_aa: CASSPRGSSTDTQYF

v_call: TRBV7-6
j_call: TRBJ1-3
cdr3_aa: CASSPTDNGNTIYF

v_call: TRBV12-3/TRBV12-4
j_call: TRBJ1-6
cdr3_aa: CASTGEGSPLHF

v_call: TRBV7-9
j_call: TRBJ1-2
cdr3_aa: CASRSTGTAYGYTF

v_call: TRBV5-1
j_call: TRBJ2-1
cdr3_aa: CASSLMGASYNEQFF

v_call: TRBV9
j_call: TRBJ2-6
cdr3_aa: CASSVLSRGPRLQGNGANVLTF

v_call: TRBV7-2
j_call: TRBJ2-3
cdr3_aa: CASSLVGTSVDTQYF

v_call: TRBV7-2
j_call: TRBJ2-2
cdr3_aa: CASRRPGQYTGELFF

v_call: TRBV7-9
j_call: TRBJ2-7
cdr3_aa: CASSLLGNNRAGEQYF

v_call: TRBV11-2
j_call: TRBJ2-5
cdr3_aa: CASSLGAGAETQYF

v_call: TRBV5-1
j_call: TRBJ2-1
cdr3_aa: CASSSTGTINEQFF

v_call: TRBV7-8
j_call: TRBJ1-3
cdr3_aa: CASSSGVSGNTIYF

v_call: TRBV5-1
j_call: TRBJ2-2
cdr3_aa: CATETGSGTGELFF

v_call: TRBV7-2
j_call: TRBJ1-1
cdr3_aa: CASSLVHGQGTYVAEAFF

v_call: TRBV2
j_call: TRBJ2-5
cdr3_aa: CASRPTSGIETQYF

v_call: TRBV2
j_call: TRBJ1-1
cdr3_aa: CASNSFTEAFF

v_call: TRBV6-5
j_call: TRBJ2-2
cdr3_aa: CASSPGQGNTGELFF